Listed here are 28 T cell receptor beta chains from one sample, sequenced in a study of vaccination effects on CD4 cells after COVID-19. Clones were sequenced by immunoSEQ multiplex PCR, and TCRdb holds only the in-frame ones, with some missing. The profile shows 20,000 to 30,000 clones, approximately 70% of them singletons. No antigen is known for these receptors. Prior to sequencing, the ViraFEST assay stimulated PBMC with viral peptide pools, which expanded the antigen-specific CD4+ T cells. Between days 9 and 11 of culture, CD4+ T cells were separated out. From March to December 2020, the person had a SARS-CoV-2 infection that was confirmed by PCR. This specimen was CD4+ T cells from PBMCs cultured with SARS-CoV-2 spike peptides, taken before COVID-19 vaccination. The receptor source for this set is a human donor who had a prior SARS-CoV-2 infection.

The chain recombines TRBV9 with TRBJ1-6; D is undetermined. Germline values: CDR1 SGDLS, CDR2 YYNGEE. V was trimmed by 4 bases and J by 0 bases, leaving 11 bases between them. This CDR3 spans 16 amino acids. This CDR3 reads CASSPRGSSYNSPLHF. DNA for the CDR3: TGTGCCAGCAGCCCCCGGGGAAGCTCCTATAATTCACCCCTCCACTTT.

This chain joins TRBV28 and TRBJ2-7, with 9 bases that match TRBD1. This CDR3 comprises 15 residues. The ends lost 5 bases at V and 5 bases at J; junction bases unmatched: 10. The germline CDR1 and CDR2 sequences are MDHEN and SYDVKM. In nucleotides, the CDR3 is TGTGCCAGCAGTCTGCCAGGACAGGGGACCCACGAGCAGTACTTC. As protein: CASSLPGQGTHEQYF.

The chain couples TRBV9 to TRBJ2-3; 7 nucleotides align to TRBD1. The CDR3 runs to 14 residues. J gave up 3 bases and V 2 bases, and 3 bases lay outside the gene matches. The germline V gene has CDR1 SGDLS and CDR2 YYNGEE. This chain's CDR3 is CASSVTGLTDTQYF. The CDR3 DNA follows: TGTGCCAGCAGCGTGACAGGGCTGACAGATACGCAGTATTTT.

This chain uses TRBV3-1 (or the pseudogene TRBV3-2) with TRBJ1-6; TRBD1 matches 9 bases. CDR1 and CDR2 (germline): LGHDT, YNNKEL (reference sequence). The CDR3 totals 15 residues. V dropped 4 bases and J dropped 9; count of bases not matched to a gene: 7. Here the CDR3 DNA reads TGTGCCAGCAGCCGATCGACAGGGGGGAGTTCACCCCTCCACTTT. This gives the protein CASSRSTGGSSPLHF.

In its sample, this clone was seen a few times. The CDR3 DNA reads TGTGCCAGCAGGGGACCGGGACAGGAGAAAGTTGATGGTGGGAGAATCAGTGTGCAGTACTTC. Encoded protein: CASRGPGQEKVDGGRISVQYF. This chain joins TRBV2 and TRBJ2-7; 8 bases map to TRBD1. From germline, CDR1 is SNHLY and CDR2 FYNNEI. V dropped 6 bases and J dropped 9; count of bases not matched to a gene: 34. The CDR3 is made up of 21 amino acids.

This chain uses TRBV5-1 with TRBJ1-5; weak D call: TRBD1 (5 bases). The germline gives CDR1 SGHRS, CDR2 YFSETQ. V gave up 4 bases and J gave up 2 bases, with 13 bases separating them. This CDR3 has 15 amino acids. CDR3 sequence (DNA): TGCGCCAGCAGCCCGGGGGTTAGTGGCAATCAGCCCCAGCATTTT. It yields the protein CASSPGVSGNQPQHF. Using reference TRBV5-1 and TRBJ1-5 for the parts outside the CDR3, the full variable domain is KAGVTQTPRYLIKTRGQQVTLSCSPISGHRSVSWYQQTPGQGLQFLFEYFSETQRNKGNFPGRFSGRQFSNSRSEMNVSTLELGDSALYLCASSPGVSGNQPQHFGDGTRLSIL.

The chain uses TRBV7-8 and TRBJ2-7, with TRBD1 matching over 7 bases. This CDR3 spans 17 amino acids. Germline-derived CDR1 and CDR2 are SGHVS and FQNEAQ. Trimming at V came to 0 bases and at J to 5 bases, leaving 13 bases not matched to a gene. The CDR3 DNA is TGTGCCAGCAGCTTAGCTCGACAGGGCCTTGGGGTTCACGAGCAGTACTTC. This gives the protein CASSLARQGLGVHEQYF.

V and J are TRBV7-9 and TRBJ1-5, with a possible D match to TRBD1 (6 bases). This CDR3 has 14 residues. Deletions cut 1 base from V and 6 bases from J, with 10 bases between. Germline V gene sequence: CDR1 SEHNR, CDR2 FQNEAQ (reference sequence). In DNA form, the CDR3 reads TGTGCCAGCAGCTTAGGGACAGCCGCTCAGCCCCAGCATTTT. This encodes CASSLGTAAQPQHF.

The chain joins TRBV12-3 or TRBV12-4 to TRBJ1-5; D uncertain. V dropped 6 bases and J dropped 1 base, with 7 bases sitting between them. This CDR3 has 13 residues. CDR3 amino acids: CASRGLSNQPQHF. The CDR3 DNA reads as TGTGCCAGCAGGGGTCTGAGCAATCAGCCCCAGCATTTT.

The genes are TRBV6-5 and TRBJ2-3; 11 nucleotides align to TRBD1. The CDR3 totals 14 residues. CDR1 is MNHEY and CDR2 is SVGAGI in the germline V gene. V gave up 6 bases and J gave up 2 bases; unmatched junction bases: 1. CDR3 sequence (DNA): TGTGCCAGCAGGGACAGGGGGCCCACAGATACGCAGTATTTT. Translation gives CASRDRGPTDTQYF.

The chain is built from TRBV6-2 or TRBV6-3 and TRBJ1-2, with a tentative D call TRBD1 (5 bases). This CDR3 spans 15 amino acids. Germline CDR1 reads MNHEY; CDR2 reads SVGEGT. V was cut by 2 bases and J by 6 bases, with 16 bases left in between. The CDR3, as DNA: TGTGCCAGCAGTTACGCGGACGCCGGGACGGATGGCTACACCTTC. Protein: CASSYADAGTDGYTF.

This chain joins TRBV3-1 (or the pseudogene TRBV3-2) and TRBJ1-3, with D possibly TRBD1 on 5 matching bases. Germline V gene lookup returns CDR1 LGHDT and CDR2 YNNKEL (reference sequence). Trimming left V 4 bases short and J 0 bases short, with 13 bases between. The CDR3 is 16 residues long. The CDR3, as DNA: TGTGCCAGCAGCCCCGGGACCGATTACTCTGGAAACACCATATATTTT. It translates to CASSPGTDYSGNTIYF.

V and J are TRBV4-1 and TRBJ1-2; 7 nucleotides line up with TRBD1. V was pared by 1 base and J by 3 bases, with 5 bases of the junction left unmatched. CDR1 MGHRA and CDR2 YSYEKL come from the germline V gene. The CDR3 extends over 15 amino acids. CDR3 loop: CASSQVETGHYGYTF. DNA of the CDR3: TGCGCCAGCAGCCAAGTAGAGACAGGGCACTATGGCTACACCTTC.

The chain is built from TRBV6-6 and TRBJ2-7; TRBD1 or TRBD2 may be the D gene (5 bases each). The germline V gene encodes CDR1 MNHNY and CDR2 SVGAGI (reference sequence). V was trimmed by 8 bases and J by 4 bases, leaving 24 bases between them. This CDR3 contains 16 residues. Here the CDR3 DNA reads TGTGCCAGCGCTGACAGCGGATCCCCCTACGTTTACGAGCAGTACTTC. Encoded protein: CASADSGSPYVYEQYF.

This chain joins TRBV3-1 (or the pseudogene TRBV3-2) and TRBJ2-7; D is ambiguous. Germline-derived CDR1 and CDR2 are LGHDT and YNNKEL (reference sequence). The length of the CDR3 is 16 residues. The V end lost 3 bases, the J end lost 5 bases, and 20 bases lay between the germline ends. CDR3 loop: CASSHFSQTYLHEQYF. The DNA for the CDR3 is TGTGCCAGCAGCCATTTTTCCCAGACCTATCTCCACGAGCAGTACTTC.

This clone turned up a few times. The V gene is TRBV2, the J gene TRBJ1-2; 8 nucleotides line up with TRBD1. V lost 8 bases and J lost 8; bases outside the gene matches: 10. The CDR3 extends over 13 amino acids. Germline V gene sequence: CDR1 SNHLY, CDR2 FYNNEI. The CDR3 DNA reads as TGTGCCAGCCGGACAGGGAATGTAGGAGGCTACACCTTC. It translates to CASRTGNVGGYTF.

The chain is built from TRBV5-8 and TRBJ1-5; D ambiguous. The CDR3 sequence is 15 residues long. Trimming cost V 4 bases and J 3 bases, with 14 bases left between them. Germline V gene data show CDR1 as SGHTS and CDR2 as YDEGEE. CDR3 region: CASSRGVGINQPQHF. The DNA of the CDR3 is TGTGCCAGCAGCCGTGGCGTGGGGATCAATCAGCCCCAGCATTTT.

J is TRBJ2-1 and V is TRBV5-1, with D possibly matching TRBD2 (5 bases). CDR3 length: 15 residues. CDR1 is SGHRS, CDR2 YFSETQ, per germline. V was shortened by 3 bases and J by 4 bases, with 14 bases between the two germline ends. The CDR3 region has the DNA TGCGCCAGCAGCTCGGCGGGCAACCTTTACAATGAGCAGTTCTTC. Translated, it gives CASSSAGNLYNEQFF.

The chain links TRBV5-1 to TRBJ2-7; 11 bases align to TRBD1. The trim removed 3 bases at V and 3 bases at J, leaving 5 bases unmatched. This CDR3 comprises 15 residues. Germline V lookup: CDR1 SGHRS, CDR2 YFSETQ. CDR3 nucleotide sequence: TGCGCCAGCAGCTACGGGACAGGGGGGGGCTACGAGCAGTACTTC. Its translation: CASSYGTGGGYEQYF.

The DNA for the CDR3 is TGTGCCAGCAGCTTAACCGGGACAGGCAGCTCCTACGAGCAGTACTTC. Translating gives CASSLTGTGSSYEQYF. This chain uses TRBV7-9 with TRBJ2-7; 8 positions agree with TRBD1. Trimming cost V 2 bases and J 0 bases; bases outside gene matches: 6. The length of the CDR3 is 16 residues. Looked up from germline, CDR1 is SEHNR and CDR2 is FQNEAQ (reference sequence).

This clone was observed once. The chain carries TRBV10-3 and TRBJ2-1; tentatively, D is TRBD2 (7 bases). V was trimmed by 7 bases and J by 9 bases, leaving 19 bases between them. The CDR3 is made up of 14 amino acids. From germline, CDR1 is ENHRY and CDR2 SYGVKD. The CDR3 coding sequence is TGTGCCATCATGGGAGGGGGGATATATGGTGAGCAGTTCTTC. Amino acid sequence: CAIMGGGIYGEQFF.

V usage is TRBV6-1 and J usage is TRBJ2-7; D perhaps matches TRBD1 (5 bases). The CDR3 is 15 residues long. Germline CDR1 MNHNS, CDR2 SASEGT. V gave up 2 bases and J gave up 3 bases, with 14 bases separating them. The CDR3 region is CASSERAGSFYEQYF. Written as DNA, the CDR3 is TGTGCCAGCAGTGAACGGGCAGGGTCCTTCTACGAGCAGTACTTC.

The rearrangement links TRBV11-3 to TRBJ2-5, with D tentatively TRBD2 (7 bases). V shed 5 bases and J shed 5 bases, with 21 bases lying between them. The CDR3 sequence is 16 residues long. Germline CDR1 reads SGHNT; CDR2 reads YENEEA. CDR3 sequence (DNA): TGTGCCAGCAGCCTCCGTTGGGGGGGCCAAGCGGAGACCCAGTACTTC. Protein sequence: CASSLRWGGQAETQYF.

The chain combines TRBV18 with TRBJ2-7; D gene uncertain. With 3 bases removed from V and 5 bases from J, the gap between germline ends came to 14 bases. The germline CDR1 and CDR2 sequences are KGHSH and LQKENI. This CDR3 contains 14 residues. In DNA form, the CDR3 reads TGTGCCAGCTCACCCATCGGGCCACCTCACGAGCAGTACTTC. Its translation: CASSPIGPPHEQYF.

There are a few counts of this clone. The chain has TRBV19 and TRBJ1-6, with 12 bases matching TRBD1. V gave up 6 bases and J gave up 8 bases; unmatched junction bases: 5. CDR3 length: 15 amino acids. The germline V gene has CDR1 LNHDA and CDR2 SQIVND (reference sequence). The CDR3 reads CASSLGQGADSPLHF. DNA for the CDR3: TGTGCCAGTAGCCTGGGACAGGGGGCTGATTCACCCCTCCACTTT.

The chain has TRBV5-4 and TRBJ2-3; D not certain. CDR3 length equals 15 residues. Germline loops: CDR1 SGHNT, CDR2 YYREEE (reference sequence). V lost 2 bases to trimming and J lost 0 bases, with 10 bases between them. The CDR3 loop reads CASSLGAPSTDTQYF. In DNA form, the CDR3 reads TGTGCCAGCAGCTTAGGTGCCCCCAGCACAGATACGCAGTATTTT.

The V and J genes are TRBV19 and TRBJ1-1; a weak D match, TRBD1 (6 bases). Per the germline V gene, CDR1 is LNHDA and CDR2 is SQIVND (reference sequence). Trimming left V 2 bases short and J 5 bases short, with 21 bases between. The CDR3 contains 17 residues. The CDR3 region is CASSIRVTGAGGTEAFF. DNA for the CDR3: TGTGCCAGTAGTATAAGGGTGACGGGGGCAGGAGGTACTGAAGCTTTCTTT.

The chain uses TRBV2 and TRBJ2-1, with TRBD2 matching 10 bases. The V segment lost 6 bases and the J segment 4 bases; nucleotides outside the gene matches: 3. The length of the CDR3 is 14 residues. CDR1 and CDR2 (germline): SNHLY, FYNNEI. CDR3 sequence: CASRRLAGYNEQFF. The CDR3 region has the DNA TGTGCCAGCAGGAGACTAGCGGGTTACAATGAGCAGTTCTTC.